Given below is one TCR beta chain in context. These data belong to a study of T cell changes during pregnancy in multiple sclerosis. Germline V lookup: CDR1 MNHEY, CDR2 SVGAGI. The CDR3 extends over 13 amino acids. V lost 2 bases and J 5 bases, leaving 10 bases between the germline ends. The protocol was immunoSEQ multiplex PCR, while the TCRdb copy is restricted to in-frame clones and leaves out a portion. The sample consists of more than 95,000 clones, roughly 92% of them appearing once. Sequenced material: peripheral blood, taken after pregnancy. This TCR derives from a female donor with multiple sclerosis, enrolled in a pregnancy study. The chain carries TRBV6-5 and TRBJ2-7; D is possibly TRBD2 (6 bases). The CDR3 DNA reads TGTGCCAGCAGTTACGGCCAGCGGGACGAGCAGTACTTC. Translating it yields CASSYGQRDEQYF.